The 21 T cell receptor beta chains below all came from one sample that was sequenced in a study of tumor-infiltrating lymphocytes in primary liver carcinoma. With around 500 ng total RNA as template and a constant-region primer, TCR beta cDNA was made. Investigators got TCR beta libraries out of three nested multiplex PCR rounds, done with slightly modified ARM-PCR. It was with TRBV1-TRBV30 forward primers and a C-beta reverse primer that the first two PCR rounds were run, at 10 cycles each. MiXCR, run by TCRdb on the multiplex PCR reads, gives a single entry per CDR3 protein. The data show 20,000 to 30,000 distinct CDR3 sequences, about 73% seen once. RNA and DNA were co-extracted from approximately 20-30 mg of unsorted bulk tissue. Sample: liver tumor tissue from sampling region 3. Subset of the sample: tumor region T3, left-lateral pole. These receptors came from a man aged 35 to 55 with primary liver carcinoma and hepatitis B virus infection.

This clonotype was picked up one time. The CDR3 carries no conserved terminal phenylalanine or tryptophan, so it likely arises from a read error. The rearrangement joins TRBV5-1 to TRBJ2-5, with TRBD2 identical over 7 bases. Germline CDR1 is SGHRS and CDR2 is YFSETQ. The CDR3 has 16 residues. The DNA of the CDR3 is TGCGCCAGCAGCTTGGTCGGGCGGGGGATCCAAGTGACCCAGTACTTA. Translating it yields CASSLVGRGIQVTQYL.

For this clonotype: At one end the junction does not follow the germline gene, possibly because of a read error. The chain carries TRBV5-1 and TRBJ2-2; D is possibly TRBD1 or TRBD2 (5 bases each). This CDR3 contains 16 residues. The V gene's germline CDR1 is SGHRS and CDR2 YFSETQ. The CDR3 DNA is TGCGCCAGCAGCGTCGGCCAGGGTGGTAGCACCGGGGAGCCGTTTTTT. Encoded protein: CASSVGQGGSTGEPFF.

This clonotype was found many times. The chain carries TRBV28 and TRBJ2-5; TRBD2 matches at 12 bases. The CDR3 consists of 16 residues. After removal of 5 bases from V and 5 bases from J, the junction contained 9 bases not matched to a gene. Germline V gene lookup returns CDR1 MDHEN and CDR2 SYDVKM. The CDR3 loop is CASSDAGLAGRETQYF. As DNA, the CDR3 is TGTGCCAGCAGTGACGCGGGACTAGCGGGCAGGGAGACCCAGTACTTC.

A word on this clonotype: Its ends do not fully match the called genes, so a read error is possible. The rearrangement uses TRBV6-6 and TRBJ2-3, with D perhaps given as TRBD1 or TRBD2 (5 bases each). This CDR3 has 16 residues. Germline CDR1 reads MNHNY; CDR2 reads SVGAGI (reference sequence). The CDR3 coding sequence is TGTGTCAGCAGTTACAGAGGGGACCCCATAGGGGATACGCAGTATTTT. Translation: CVSSYRGDPIGDTQYF.

About this clonotype: With a much larger clone just one base away, this may be a read error. The gene calls are TRBV11-2 and TRBJ2-7; D not resolved. The V and J ends lost 2 bases and 10 bases respectively, with 18 bases between them. CDR3 length equals 14 residues. Germline CDR1 SGHAT, CDR2 FQNNGV. The CDR3, as DNA: TGTGCCAGCAGCTTAACCGATGGAGCCTACGTTCAGTACTTC. As protein: CASSLTDGAYVQYF. Filled out from reference TRBV11-2 and TRBJ2-7, the complete variable domain reads EAGVAQSPRYKIIEKRQSVAFWCNPISGHATLYWYQQILGQGPKLLIQFQNNGVVDDSQLPKDRFSAERLKGVDSTLKIQPAKLEDSAVYLCASSLTDGAYVQYFGPGTRLTVT.

In the case of this clonotype: This may arise from a read error, as a much more abundant clone is one base away. The chain links TRBV28 to TRBJ1-5; D remains ambiguous. The CDR3 has 16 amino acids. The V gene's germline CDR1 is MDHEN and CDR2 SYDVKM. With 2 bases removed from V and 3 bases from J, the gap between germline ends came to 14 bases. The CDR3 protein is CASSLIQVPDNQPQHF. DNA of the CDR3: TGTGCCAGCAGTTTAATCCAGGTCCCCGACAATCAGCCCCAGCATTTT.

In the case of this clonotype: The junction shows a germline mismatch at one end, possibly a read error. The chain joins TRBV4-1 to TRBJ1-6, with 9 bases that match TRBD1. The germline gives CDR1 MGHRA, CDR2 YSYEKL. The CDR3 loop spans 16 amino acids. The CDR3 DNA reads as TGCGCCGGCAGCCACTGCCTACAGGGGGCGGATTCACCCCTCCACTTT. Its translation is CAGSHCLQGADSPLHF.

About this clonotype: The junction departs from germline at one end; a sequencing error may be responsible. The chain is built from TRBV4-2 and TRBJ2-7, with TRBD2 identical over 16 bases. CDR1 and CDR2 from the germline V gene are LGHNA and YNFKEQ. The CDR3 runs to 18 residues. The CDR3 nucleotides are TGTGCCAGCAGTGTAAAAGCGGGACTAGCGGGAGGGCCACACGATCAGTACTTC. This sequence encodes CASSVKAGLAGGPHDQYF.

On this clonotype: Relative to the germline gene, one junction end is altered; a read error may explain this. This rearrangement joins TRBV5-4 to TRBJ2-7; 8 bases map to TRBD2. Germline CDR1 SGHNT, CDR2 YYREEE (reference sequence). The CDR3 covers 15 residues. This CDR3 is CASSIIAGRGYKQYF. The CDR3 DNA is TGTGCCAGCAGCATCATAGCGGGAAGGGGCTACAAGCAGTACTTC.

This clonotype was observed a handful of times. An end of the junction differs from the germline gene, which may be a read error. The rearrangement links TRBV29-1 to TRBJ2-5; 7 bases match TRBD1. Germline V gene data show CDR1 as SQVTM and CDR2 as ANQGSEA. CDR3 size: 14 residues. In DNA form, the CDR3 reads TGCAGCGCTTGGGCCACAGGGGTATACGAGGCCCAGTACTTT. It is translated as CSAWATGVYEAQYF.

Details on this clonotype: A read error may produce the germline difference seen at one junction end. The chain carries TRBV5-1 and TRBJ2-5; TRBD2 aligns across 11 bases. The V gene's germline CDR1 is SGHRS and CDR2 YFSETQ. The CDR3 contains 14 residues. The CDR3 sequence is CASSLSGLAEAQYF. CDR3 nucleotides: TGCGCAAGCAGCTTGTCGGGACTAGCGGAGGCCCAGTACTTC.

This clonotype has a single count. The CDR3 end shows no conserved phenylalanine or tryptophan, and so a read error is likely. The chain couples TRBV11-2 to TRBJ2-5; 8 bases are a match to TRBD2. This CDR3 is 16 amino acids long. Per germline, CDR1 SGHAT and CDR2 FQNNGV. CDR3 region: CAKSQTPGGGKETQYV. The CDR3 bases are TGTGCCAAAAGCCAAACTCCTGGCGGGGGGAAAGAGACTCAGTACGTC.

V is TRBV10-3 and J is TRBJ1-2; D is unclear. This CDR3 is built from 13 residues. CDR1 and CDR2 from the germline V gene are ENHRY and SYGVKD. Trimming removed 8 bases from V and 9 bases from J, with 19 bases in between. The CDR3 DNA is TGTGCCATCGGGTGGAGCGGAGATTATAGCTACACCTTC. This sequence encodes CAIGWSGDYSYTF.

Concerning this clonotype: One junction end disagrees with the germline gene, perhaps due to a read error. This chain links TRBV6-5 with TRBJ1-2; D is perhaps TRBD1 (6 bases). CDR1 and CDR2 from the germline V gene are MNHEY and SVGAGI. There are 17 residues in the CDR3. CDR3 loop: CASGFRATGGNNCGYTF. The CDR3 DNA follows: TGTGCCAGCGGTTTCCGAGCGACAGGAGGCAATAACTGTGGCTACACCTTC.

In this sample, this clonotype turned up a few times. An end of the junction differs from the germline gene, which may be a read error. V is TRBV11-2 and J is TRBJ2-2; D assignment may be TRBD1 or TRBD2 (5 bases each). This CDR3 region has 17 residues. Germline V gene sequence: CDR1 SGHAT, CDR2 FQNNGV. In DNA form, the CDR3 reads TGTGCCAGCAGCTTATCATTACGAGGGGCGAACACCGGAGAGCTGTTTTTT. Translating it yields CASSLSLRGANTGELFF. Variable domain in full (rest from reference TRBV11-2 and TRBJ2-2): EAGVAQSPRYKIIEKRQSVAFWCNPISGHATLYWYQQILGQGPKLLIQFQNNGVVDDSQLPKDRFSAERLKGVDSTLKIQPAKLEDSAVYLCASSLSLRGANTGELFFGEGSRLTVL.

On this clonotype: Without the conserved terminal phenylalanine or tryptophan, this CDR3 likely stems from a read error. CDR3 DNA: TGTGCCGGCACTTTAACGGTTGGGGGGACCCAGTACTTA. Residues: CAGTLTVGGTQYL. The chain combines TRBV12-3 or TRBV12-4 with TRBJ2-5, with D perhaps being TRBD1 or TRBD2 (5 bases each). The CDR3 runs 13 residues. Trimming removed 11 bases at V and 7 bases at J, with 20 bases between.

Details on this clonotype: The junction shows a germline mismatch at one end, possibly a read error. The chain has TRBV11-2 and TRBJ2-7, with D possibly TRBD2 on 5 matching bases. Germline V gene sequence: CDR1 SGHAT, CDR2 FQNNGV. The CDR3 spans 14 residues. CDR3 protein: CASSLDLGGWEQNF. DNA of the CDR3: TGTGCCAGCAGCTTAGATCTCGGTGGATGGGAGCAAAACTTC.

As to this clonotype: One end of the junction does not line up with germline, which may come from a read error. This sequence joins TRBV4-2 and TRBJ2-3, with D tentatively TRBD1 (6 bases). There are 18 residues in the CDR3. Germline CDR1 is LGHNA and CDR2 is YNFKEQ. DNA for the CDR3: TGTGTCAGCAGCCAAGTGGCGCTTCTAGCAGGAGCGACAGGTACGCAGTATTTT. It yields the protein CVSSQVALLAGATGTQYF.

This chain links TRBV6-2 or TRBV6-3 with TRBJ2-7; 8 positions agree with TRBD2. The V and J ends lost 7 bases and 5 bases, in that order; junction bases with no gene match: 10. CDR3 size: 14 residues. Germline V lookup: CDR1 MNHEY, CDR2 SVGEGT. CDR3 bases: TGTGCCAGCAAAGAGACTAGCGAGAGGGACGAGCAGTACTTC. It codes for CASKETSERDEQYF.

This clonotype was detected once. The V and J genes are TRBV11-2 and TRBJ2-7, with TRBD2 as a possible D gene (5 bases). The germline gives CDR1 SGHAT, CDR2 FQNNGV. V was clipped by 7 bases and J by 4 bases, with 20 bases between them. This CDR3 spans 15 amino acids. CDR3 DNA sequence: TGTGCCAGCACCTTTGTGGTAGGAGGCCGGTACGAGCAGTACTTC. As protein: CASTFVVGGRYEQYF.

This clonotype turned up a few times. Relative to the germline gene, one junction end is altered; a read error may explain this. V and J are TRBV6-6 and TRBJ1-1, with TRBD1 as a possible D gene (6 bases). The length of the CDR3 is 11 residues. Per the germline V gene, CDR1 is MNHNY and CDR2 is SVGAGI (reference sequence). CDR3 amino acids: CASNGGAEAFF. CDR3 in DNA: TGTGCCAGCAATGGGGGGGCTGAAGCATTCTTT.